Below, 6 T cell receptor beta chains from the same sample are listed, as sequenced in a study of blood T cell repertoires in COVID-19. Sequenced by immunoSEQ multiplex PCR; TCRdb stores in-frame clones only, minus some. This table holds 370,000 or so clones, around 87% found once. Material: PBMCs or T cells enriched from blood (not recorded which). The receptors were sampled from a man aged 25-45 years who had recovered from COVID-19.

V gene TRBV2 combines with J gene TRBJ2-3, with D possibly being TRBD1 (5 bases). V was clipped by 0 bases and J by 6 bases, with 7 bases between them. The CDR3 runs to 13 residues. Germline values: CDR1 SNHLY, CDR2 FYNNEI. CDR3 DNA: TGTGCCAGCAGTGAAGCGGGGCGGGATACGCAGTATTTT. It codes for CASSEAGRDTQYF.

The CDR3 protein is CASSLGTGAGNTIYF. In DNA, the CDR3 is TGTGCCAGCAGCTTGGGGACAGGGGCTGGAAACACCATATATTTT. V gene TRBV5-6 combines with J gene TRBJ1-3; 9 bases map to TRBD1. From germline, CDR1 is SGHDT and CDR2 YYEEEE. V shed 0 bases and J 2 bases; nucleotides not matched to a gene: 0. The length of the CDR3 is 15 residues.

V gene TRBV6-5 combines with J gene TRBJ1-2, with D perhaps matching TRBD1 (6 bases). This CDR3 contains 14 residues. The germline CDR1 and CDR2 sequences are MNHEY and SVGAGI. The V and J ends lost 6 bases and 6 bases respectively, with 17 bases between them. CDR3 amino acids: CASRSFRDIDGYTF. The DNA for the CDR3 is TGTGCCAGCAGATCGTTCCGGGACATCGATGGCTACACCTTC.

This clone appeared once. The chain joins TRBV14 to TRBJ2-2; 8 bases agree with TRBD1. This CDR3 contains 15 residues. Germline-derived CDR1 and CDR2 are SGHDN and FVKESK. V gave up 1 base and J gave up 7 bases; unmatched junction bases: 5. In DNA, the CDR3 is TGTGCCAGCAGCCAAGTGCACAGGGGGAACGGGGAGCTGTTTTTT. Translated, it gives CASSQVHRGNGELFF.

This chain joins TRBV7-2 and TRBJ1-4, with D unresolved. Trimming pared 5 bases from V and 6 bases from J, leaving 16 bases between. The germline V gene encodes CDR1 SGHTA and CDR2 FQGNSA. CDR3 length: 15 residues. The CDR3 bases are TGTGCCAGCAGCCTATGGGAGCGGACGTATGAAAAACTGTTTTTT. Protein: CASSLWERTYEKLFF.

The chain couples TRBV27 to TRBJ2-7; D remains ambiguous. The V end lost 5 bases, the J end lost 2 bases, and 7 bases lay between the germline ends. Germline assignment: CDR1 MNHEY and CDR2 SMNVEV (reference sequence). The CDR3 totals 12 residues. CDR3 in DNA: TGTGCCAGCAGTCCCAGGCCCTACGAGCAGTACTTC. Its protein is CASSPRPYEQYF.